The 4 T cell receptor beta chains below all came from one sample that was sequenced in a study of tissue T cells after allogeneic stem cell transplantation (dated by TCRdb to about 2022). Libraries were prepared through the immunoSEQ multiplex PCR assay. The source is immuneACCESS, and TCRdb retained only in-frame sequences with V and J called. Part of the clones is not carried over; for the studies checked, unresolved V genes explain less than half of this, and the remainder is unexplained. Present in this sample are about 11,000 clones, 30% to 40% of which were seen just once. The top ten clones comprise 1.8% of the sample. The time point label for this specimen denotes: mouse harvest day 7 after allogeneic transplant. Mouse grafts combined 10^7 T-cell-depleted bone marrow cells with 10^6 splenic CD5+ T cells, given via tail vein injection. Specimen: skin. These receptors all come from a female BALB/c mouse given C57BL/6 T cells with graft-versus-host disease after an allogeneic hematopoietic cell transplant.

Remarks on this clone: Mouse gene names apply. Read sequence stops 1 residue before the CDR3 end, and the germline J gene provides the missing end. V gene TRBV23 combines with J gene TRBJ2-7; whether TRBD1, the table's D call, matches the DNA was not checked. The CDR3 length is 14 residues. Germline V gives CDR1 KGHTA, CDR2 FQNQQP. The CDR3 bases that were read are TGCTCCAGCAAAAGGGACAGCAGCTCCTATGAACAGTAC. Translation gives CSSKRDSSSYEQY. The whole CDR3 sequence is CSSKRDSSSYEQYF. The full variable domain, completed using reference TRBV23 and TRBJ2-7, is DAAVTQKPRYLIKMKGQEAEMKCIPEKGHTAVFWYQQKQSKELKFLIYFQNQQPLDQIDMVKERFSAVCPSSSLCSLGIRTCEAEDSALYLCSSKRDSSSYEQYFGPGTRLTVL.

Points on this clone: Gene names follow the mouse nomenclature. The read falls 1 residue short of the CDR3 end, and the missing part is taken from the germline J gene. The chain employs TRBV3 and TRBJ1-1; D is unresolved. CDR1 SNHLY and CDR2 FYNGKV come from the germline V gene (reference sequence). The CDR3 sequence is 14 residues long. Between the trimmed V and J ends, which lost 2 bases and 1 base, there was a span of 8 bases. CDR3 amino acids: CASSLNPGNTEVFF. The covered CDR3 bases are TGTGCCAGCAGCTTAAACCCAGGGAACACAGAAGTCTTC.

With regard to this clone: These gene names are mouse names. With the read ending 1 residue before the CDR3 end, the germline J gene is used to fill in that end. The chain couples TRBV12-2 to TRBJ2-1; D perhaps matches TRBD2 (5 bases). In germline, CDR1 is SGHLS, CDR2 HYDKME. V was cut by 3 bases and J by 0 bases, with 8 bases left in between. The CDR3 covers 14 residues. The CDR3 here is CASSVGSNYAEQFF. CDR3 bases read: TGTGCCAGCTCTGTGGGGTCTAACTATGCTGAGCAGTTC.

On this clone: Gene labels here are mouse ones. The read finishes 1 residue shy of the CDR3 end, and the germline J gene is used to complete it. V gene TRBV2 combines with J gene TRBJ2-3, with a tentative D call TRBD1 (6 bases). V gave up 8 bases and J gave up 0 bases, with 15 bases separating them. Looked up from germline, CDR1 is LGHNA and CDR2 is YSYQKL. The CDR3 contains 15 residues. The CDR3 DNA, read in part, is TGTGCCAGCCGCAGGGGCAGAACTAGTGCAGAAACGCTGTAT. This encodes CASRRGRTSAETLY. The complete CDR3 reads CASRRGRTSAETLYF.